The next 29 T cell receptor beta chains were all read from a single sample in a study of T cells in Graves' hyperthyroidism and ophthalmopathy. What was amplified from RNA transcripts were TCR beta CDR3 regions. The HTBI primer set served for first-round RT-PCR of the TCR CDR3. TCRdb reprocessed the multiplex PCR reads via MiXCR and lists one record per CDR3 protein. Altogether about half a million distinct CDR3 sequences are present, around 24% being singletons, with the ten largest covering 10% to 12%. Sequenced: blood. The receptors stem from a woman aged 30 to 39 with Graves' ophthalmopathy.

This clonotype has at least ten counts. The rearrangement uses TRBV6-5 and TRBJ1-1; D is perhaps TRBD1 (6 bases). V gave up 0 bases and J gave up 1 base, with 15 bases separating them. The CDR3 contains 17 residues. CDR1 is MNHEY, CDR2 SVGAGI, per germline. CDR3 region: CASSYSGAGEGNTEAFF. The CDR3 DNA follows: TGTGCCAGCAGTTACTCGGGGGCCGGGGAAGGGAACACTGAAGCTTTCTTT.

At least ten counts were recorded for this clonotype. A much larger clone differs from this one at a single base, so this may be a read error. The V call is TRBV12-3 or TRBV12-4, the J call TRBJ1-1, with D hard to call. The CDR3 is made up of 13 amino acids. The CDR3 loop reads CASSSSRNTKAFF. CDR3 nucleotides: TGTGCCAGCAGTTCCTCAAGGAACACTAAAGCTTTCTTT.

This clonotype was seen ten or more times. The CDR3: CASRWSGGPDEQYF. The CDR3 DNA is TGTGCCAGCAGGTGGTCAGGGGGGCCAGACGAGCAGTACTTC. This chain joins TRBV6-5 and TRBJ2-7; possible D gene TRBD1, 7 bases. The V and J ends lost 6 bases and 5 bases respectively, with 17 bases between them. From germline, CDR1 is MNHEY and CDR2 SVGAGI. The CDR3 has 14 residues.

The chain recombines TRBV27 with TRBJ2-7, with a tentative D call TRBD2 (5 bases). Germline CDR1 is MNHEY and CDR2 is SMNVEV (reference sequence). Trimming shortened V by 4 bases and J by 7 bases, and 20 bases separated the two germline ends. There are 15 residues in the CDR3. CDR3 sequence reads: CASSSKPPTSFEQYF. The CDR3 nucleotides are TGTGCCAGCAGTTCTAAACCCCCCACTAGTTTTGAGCAGTACTTC.

CDR3 amino acids: CASSLNDRAMNTEAFF. CDR3 DNA: TGCGCCAGCAGCTTAAACGACAGGGCAATGAACACTGAAGCTTTCTTT. The chain is built from TRBV5-1 and TRBJ1-1; TRBD1 matches at 7 bases. Germline V CDR1 and CDR2: SGHRS, YFSETQ. The CDR3 runs 16 residues. V gave up 2 bases and J gave up 0 bases; unmatched junction bases: 7.

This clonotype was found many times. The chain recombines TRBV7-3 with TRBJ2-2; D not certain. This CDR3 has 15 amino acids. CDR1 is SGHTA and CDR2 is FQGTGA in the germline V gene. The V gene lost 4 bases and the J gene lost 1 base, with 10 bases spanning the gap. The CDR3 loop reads CASSYASLNTGELFF. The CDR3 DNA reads TGTGCCAGCAGCTATGCTAGTCTGAACACCGGGGAGCTGTTTTTT.

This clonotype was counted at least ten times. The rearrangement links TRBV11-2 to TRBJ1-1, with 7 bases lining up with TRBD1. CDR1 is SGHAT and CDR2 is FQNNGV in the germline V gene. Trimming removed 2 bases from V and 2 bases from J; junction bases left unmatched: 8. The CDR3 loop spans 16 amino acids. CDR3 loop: CASSLNPGTVNTEAFF. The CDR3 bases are TGTGCCAGCAGCTTAAACCCGGGGACAGTAAACACTGAAGCTTTCTTT.

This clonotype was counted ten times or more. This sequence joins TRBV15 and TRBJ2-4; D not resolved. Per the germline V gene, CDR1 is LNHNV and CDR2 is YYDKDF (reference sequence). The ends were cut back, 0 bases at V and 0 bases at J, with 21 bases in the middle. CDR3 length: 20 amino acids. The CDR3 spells CATSRDFGSQDIRAKNIQYF. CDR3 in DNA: TGTGCCACCAGCAGAGATTTCGGCTCTCAAGACATACGAGCCAAAAACATTCAGTACTTC.

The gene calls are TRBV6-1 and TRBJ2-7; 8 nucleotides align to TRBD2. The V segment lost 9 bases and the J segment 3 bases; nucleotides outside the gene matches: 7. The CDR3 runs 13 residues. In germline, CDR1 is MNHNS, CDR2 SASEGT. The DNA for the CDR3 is TGTGCCAGTAGTAGCGGGGAGATCTACGAGCAGTACTTC. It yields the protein CASSSGEIYEQYF.

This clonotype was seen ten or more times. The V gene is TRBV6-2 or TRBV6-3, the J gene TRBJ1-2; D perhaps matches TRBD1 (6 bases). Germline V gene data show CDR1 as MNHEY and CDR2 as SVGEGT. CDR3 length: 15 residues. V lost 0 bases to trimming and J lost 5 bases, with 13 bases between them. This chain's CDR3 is CASSYSDRNPYGYTF. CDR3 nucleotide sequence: TGTGCCAGCAGTTACTCGGACAGAAATCCTTATGGCTACACCTTC.

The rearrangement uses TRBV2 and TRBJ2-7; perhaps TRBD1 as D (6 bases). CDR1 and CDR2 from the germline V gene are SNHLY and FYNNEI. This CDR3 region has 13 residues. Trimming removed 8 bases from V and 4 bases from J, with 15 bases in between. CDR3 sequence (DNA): TGTGCCAGCGAGGGCAGGGGAGAGTACGAGCAGTACTTC. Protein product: CASEGRGEYEQYF. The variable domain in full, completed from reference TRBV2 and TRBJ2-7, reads EPEVTQTPSHQVTQMGQEVILRCVPISNHLYFYWYRQILGQKVEFLVSFYNNEISEKSEIFDDQFSVERPDGSNFTLKIRSTKLEDSAMYFCASEGRGEYEQYFGPGTRLTVT.

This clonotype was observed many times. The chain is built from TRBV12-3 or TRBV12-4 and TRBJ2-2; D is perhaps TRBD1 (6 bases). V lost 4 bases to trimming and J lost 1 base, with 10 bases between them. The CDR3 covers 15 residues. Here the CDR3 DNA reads TGTGCCAGCAGTTATTGGGGACAGAACACCGGGGAGCTGTTTTTT. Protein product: CASSYWGQNTGELFF.

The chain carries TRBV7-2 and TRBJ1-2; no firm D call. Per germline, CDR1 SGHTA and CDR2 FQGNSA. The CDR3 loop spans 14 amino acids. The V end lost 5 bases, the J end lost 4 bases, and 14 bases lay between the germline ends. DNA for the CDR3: TGTGCCAGCAGCCCGGACCCATACGGCTATGGCTACACCTTC. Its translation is CASSPDPYGYGYTF.

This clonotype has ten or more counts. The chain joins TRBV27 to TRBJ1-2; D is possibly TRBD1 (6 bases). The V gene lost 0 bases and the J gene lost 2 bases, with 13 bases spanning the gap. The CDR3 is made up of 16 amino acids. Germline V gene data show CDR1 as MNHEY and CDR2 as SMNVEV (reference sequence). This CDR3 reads CASSLSRQGSNYGYTF. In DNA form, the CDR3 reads TGTGCCAGCAGTTTATCTCGGCAGGGGTCCAACTATGGCTACACCTTC.

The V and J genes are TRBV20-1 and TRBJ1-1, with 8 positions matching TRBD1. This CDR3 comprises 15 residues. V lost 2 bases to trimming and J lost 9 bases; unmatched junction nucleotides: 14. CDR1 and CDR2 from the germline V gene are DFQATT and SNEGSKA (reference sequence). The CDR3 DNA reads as TGCAGTGCTAGACCCTCGCGGGACCGCAGGGGGCAAGCTTTCTTT. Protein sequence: CSARPSRDRRGQAFF.

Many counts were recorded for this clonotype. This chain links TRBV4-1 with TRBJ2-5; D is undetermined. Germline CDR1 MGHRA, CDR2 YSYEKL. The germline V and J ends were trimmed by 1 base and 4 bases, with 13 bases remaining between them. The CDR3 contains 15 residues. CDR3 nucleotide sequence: TGCGCCAGCAGCCAAGTTGGCTTCGTTACAGAGACCCAGTACTTC. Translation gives CASSQVGFVTETQYF.

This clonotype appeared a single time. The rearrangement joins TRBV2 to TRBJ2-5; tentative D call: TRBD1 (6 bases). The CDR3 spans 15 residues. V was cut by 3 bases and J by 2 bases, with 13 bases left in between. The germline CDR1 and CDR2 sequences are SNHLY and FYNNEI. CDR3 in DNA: TGTGCCAGCAGTGACTCCGGGACAATTCAAGAGACCCAGTACTTC. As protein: CASSDSGTIQETQYF.

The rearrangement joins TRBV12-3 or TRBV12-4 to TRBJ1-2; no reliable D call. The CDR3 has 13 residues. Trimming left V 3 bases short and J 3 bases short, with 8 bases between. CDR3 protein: CASSFRSYYGYTF. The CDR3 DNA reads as TGTGCCAGCAGTTTTCGCAGTTACTATGGCTACACCTTC.

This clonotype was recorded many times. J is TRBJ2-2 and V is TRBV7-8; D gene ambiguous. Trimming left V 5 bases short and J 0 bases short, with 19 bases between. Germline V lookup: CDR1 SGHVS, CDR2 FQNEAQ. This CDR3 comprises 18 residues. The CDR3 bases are TGTGCCAGCAGCCCTGGCCCGGGTTGGGGTCCGAACACCGGGGAGCTGTTTTTT. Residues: CASSPGPGWGPNTGELFF.

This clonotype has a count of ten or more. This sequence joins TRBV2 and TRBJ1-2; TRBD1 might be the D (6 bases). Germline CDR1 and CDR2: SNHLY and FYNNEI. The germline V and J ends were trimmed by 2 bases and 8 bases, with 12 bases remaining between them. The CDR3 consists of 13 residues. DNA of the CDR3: TGTGCCAGCAGTGAACGACAGGACGGGGGCTACACCTTC. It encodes CASSERQDGGYTF.

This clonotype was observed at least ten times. This CDR3 is CASSYGGGMNTEAFF. CDR3 DNA sequence: TGTGCCAGCAGTTACGGTGGCGGGATGAACACTGAAGCTTTCTTT. This rearrangement joins TRBV6-2 or TRBV6-3 to TRBJ1-1; D is undetermined. CDR3 length equals 15 residues. Germline V gives CDR1 MNHEY, CDR2 SVGEGT. Trimming removed 2 bases at V and 0 bases at J, with 10 bases between.

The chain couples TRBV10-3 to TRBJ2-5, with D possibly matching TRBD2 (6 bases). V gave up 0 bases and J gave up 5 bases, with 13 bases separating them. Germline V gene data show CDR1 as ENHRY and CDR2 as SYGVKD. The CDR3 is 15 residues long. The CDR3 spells CAISESGSGRETQYF. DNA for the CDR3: TGTGCCATCAGTGAGTCGGGATCAGGGAGGGAGACCCAGTACTTC.

This CDR3 reads CASSLLFGGAGGPGEQYF. CDR3 nucleotide sequence: TGTGCCAGCAGCTTGCTGTTTGGGGGGGCGGGAGGTCCCGGCGAGCAGTACTTC. V is TRBV11-2 and J is TRBJ2-7, with 8 bases aligning to TRBD2. The length of the CDR3 is 18 residues. J was trimmed by 6 bases and V by 3 bases; bases with no gene match: 19. Per germline, CDR1 SGHAT and CDR2 FQNNGV.

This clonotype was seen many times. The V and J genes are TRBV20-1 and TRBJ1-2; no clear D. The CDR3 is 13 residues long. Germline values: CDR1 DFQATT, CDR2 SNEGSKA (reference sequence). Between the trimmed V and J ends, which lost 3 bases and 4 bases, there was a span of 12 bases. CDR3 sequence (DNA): TGCAGTGCTAGCGTTCAGGAGGGCTATGGCTACACCTTC. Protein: CSASVQEGYGYTF.

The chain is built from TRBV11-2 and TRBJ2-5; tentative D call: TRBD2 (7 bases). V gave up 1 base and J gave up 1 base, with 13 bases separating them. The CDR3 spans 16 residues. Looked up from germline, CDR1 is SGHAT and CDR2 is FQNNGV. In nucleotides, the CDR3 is TGTGCCAGCAGCTTAGGCGGGGGCGCCTTCCAAGAGACCCAGTACTTC. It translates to CASSLGGGAFQETQYF. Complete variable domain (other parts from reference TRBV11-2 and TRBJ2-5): EAGVAQSPRYKIIEKRQSVAFWCNPISGHATLYWYQQILGQGPKLLIQFQNNGVVDDSQLPKDRFSAERLKGVDSTLKIQPAKLEDSAVYLCASSLGGGAFQETQYFGPGTRLLVL.

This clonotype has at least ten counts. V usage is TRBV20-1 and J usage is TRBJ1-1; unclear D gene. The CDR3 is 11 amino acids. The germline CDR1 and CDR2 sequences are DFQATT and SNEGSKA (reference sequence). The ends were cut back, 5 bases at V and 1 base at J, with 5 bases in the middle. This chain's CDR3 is CSAVKNTEAFF. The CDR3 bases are TGCAGTGCTGTCAAGAACACTGAAGCTTTCTTT.

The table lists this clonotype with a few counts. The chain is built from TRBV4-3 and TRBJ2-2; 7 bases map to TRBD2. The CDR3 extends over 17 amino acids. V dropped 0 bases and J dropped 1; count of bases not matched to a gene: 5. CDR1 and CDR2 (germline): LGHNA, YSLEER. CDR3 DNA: TGCGCCAGCAGCCAAGATGGAGCTAGCGGGAACACCGGGGAGCTGTTTTTT. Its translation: CASSQDGASGNTGELFF.

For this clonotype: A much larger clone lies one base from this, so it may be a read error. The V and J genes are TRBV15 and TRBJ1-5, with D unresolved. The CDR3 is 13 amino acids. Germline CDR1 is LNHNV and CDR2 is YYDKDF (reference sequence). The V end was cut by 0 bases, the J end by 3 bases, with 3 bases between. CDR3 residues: CATSREVNQPQHF. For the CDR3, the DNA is TGTGCCACCAGCAGAGAGGTCAATCAGCCCCAGCATTTT.

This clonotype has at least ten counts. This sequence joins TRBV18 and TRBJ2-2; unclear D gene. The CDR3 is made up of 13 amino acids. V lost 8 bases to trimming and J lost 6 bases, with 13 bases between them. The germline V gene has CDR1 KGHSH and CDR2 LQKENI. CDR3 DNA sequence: TGTGCCAGCGCCAAAGGGTTAGCCGGGGAGCTGTTTTTT. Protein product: CASAKGLAGELFF.